A selection of T cell receptor beta chains follows, all from one sample in a study of tumor-infiltrating lymphocytes in primary liver carcinoma. TCRdb itself ran the multiplex PCR reads through MiXCR, one entry per CDR3 protein. This table has a few hundred thousand distinct CDR3 sequences, around three fifths appearing once. Sequencing was performed on peripheral blood. These receptors were taken from a woman under 40 with primary liver carcinoma and hepatitis B virus infection. Each CDR3 is given with its conserved first and last residue. A D gene is named only where the DNA matches it firmly. Clone size is given for some rows only: seen once, a few or many times, or a class if the clone is expanded.

abundance: many
v_gene: TRBV12-3/TRBV12-4
d_gene: NA
j_gene: TRBJ2-1
CDR3aa: CASPPVRGSYHEQFF
CDR3nt: TGTGCCAGTCCTCCGGTTCGGGGGAGTTACCATGAGCAGTTCTTC

abundance: many
v_gene: TRBV12-3/TRBV12-4
d_gene: TRBD2
j_gene: TRBJ2-3
CDR3aa: CASSSGAGGFTDTQYF
CDR3nt: TGTGCCAGCAGCTCCGGAGCGGGAGGATTTACAGATACGCAGTATTTT

abundance: many
v_gene: TRBV6-2/TRBV6-3
d_gene: NA
j_gene: TRBJ2-1
CDR3aa: CASTLGGTNNEQFF
CDR3nt: TGTGCCAGCACCTTGGGCGGGACAAACAATGAGCAGTTCTTC

abundance: NA
v_gene: TRBV6-1
d_gene: TRBD2
j_gene: TRBJ2-7
CDR3aa: CASSEWGLARSEQYF
CDR3nt: TGTGCCAGCAGTGAGTGGGGACTAGCGAGGTCAGAGCAGTACTTC

abundance: NA
v_gene: TRBV7-9
d_gene: NA
j_gene: TRBJ2-5
CDR3aa: CASSRSYQETQYF
CDR3nt: TGTGCCAGCAGCAGGTCATATCAAGAGACCCAGTACTTC

abundance: NA
v_gene: TRBV29-1
d_gene: NA
j_gene: TRBJ1-2
CDR3aa: CGVAPPTSANYGYTF
CDR3nt: TGCGGCGTGGCTCCCCCGACTTCAGCTAACTATGGCTACACCTTC

abundance: NA
v_gene: TRBV6-1
d_gene: TRBD1
j_gene: TRBJ1-2
CDR3aa: CASSLMDRGVGNHGYTF
CDR3nt: TGTGCCAGCAGTTTGATGGACAGGGGAGTTGGTAACCATGGCTACACCTTC

abundance: once
v_gene: TRBV10-3
d_gene: NA
j_gene: TRBJ1-2
CDR3aa: CAINPSGGGYGYTF
CDR3nt: TGTGCCATCAACCCGTCGGGGGGCGGCTATGGCTACACCTTC

abundance: many
v_gene: TRBV11-2
d_gene: NA
j_gene: TRBJ2-5
CDR3aa: CASSFFRTAGETQYF
CDR3nt: TGTGCCAGCAGCTTCTTTCGTACGGCCGGGGAGACCCAGTACTTC

abundance: many
v_gene: TRBV6-5
d_gene: NA
j_gene: TRBJ1-4
CDR3aa: CASTRAANEKLFF
CDR3nt: TGTGCCAGCACCAGGGCTGCTAATGAAAAACTGTTTTTT

abundance: few
v_gene: TRBV12-3/TRBV12-4
d_gene: NA
j_gene: TRBJ1-1
CDR3aa: CASRGVMSEAFF
CDR3nt: TGTGCCAGCAGAGGGGTAATGAGCGAAGCTTTCTTT

abundance: NA
v_gene: TRBV4-2
d_gene: NA
j_gene: TRBJ1-6
CDR3aa: CASSQGPRGNSPLHF
CDR3nt: TGTGCCAGCAGCCAAGGGCCACGGGGAAATTCACCCCTCCACTTT

abundance: many
v_gene: TRBV4-3
d_gene: TRBD2
j_gene: TRBJ2-7
CDR3aa: CASSQVPSGRSSYEQYF
CDR3nt: TGCGCCAGCAGCCAAGTTCCTAGCGGTCGCTCCTCCTACGAGCAGTACTTC

abundance: NA
v_gene: TRBV5-4
d_gene: NA
j_gene: TRBJ2-5
CDR3aa: CASSFTVAAQETQYF
CDR3nt: TGTGCCAGCAGCTTTACCGTCGCCGCCCAAGAGACCCAGTACTTC

abundance: NA
v_gene: TRBV5-4
d_gene: NA
j_gene: TRBJ2-7
CDR3aa: CASSLSGPYSSYEEYF
CDR3nt: TGTGCCAGCAGTTTGTCTGGACCCTACAGCTCCTACGAGGAGTACTTC

abundance: many
v_gene: TRBV29-1
d_gene: NA
j_gene: TRBJ2-3
CDR3aa: CSAPEAGQDTDTQYF
CDR3nt: TGCAGCGCCCCGGAGGCGGGGCAGGACACAGATACGCAGTATTTT

abundance: NA
v_gene: TRBV6-5
d_gene: NA
j_gene: TRBJ1-1
CDR3aa: CASEGSREALF
CDR3nt: TGTGCCAGCGAGGGCAGTCGTGAAGCTCTCTTT

abundance: many
v_gene: TRBV5-6
d_gene: TRBD2
j_gene: TRBJ2-1
CDR3aa: CASSLGLANNEQFF
CDR3nt: TGTGCCAGCAGCTTGGGACTAGCTAACAATGAGCAGTTCTTC

abundance: NA
v_gene: TRBV28
d_gene: NA
j_gene: TRBJ2-7
CDR3aa: CASRYSSEQYF
CDR3nt: TGTGCCAGCAGGTACTCTAGCGAGCAGTACTTC

abundance: few
v_gene: TRBV7-8
d_gene: NA
j_gene: TRBJ2-1
CDR3aa: CASSPTQRAGGNEQFF
CDR3nt: TGTGCCAGCAGCCCTACACAGCGGGCGGGTGGGAATGAGCAGTTCTTC

abundance: NA
v_gene: TRBV5-1
d_gene: NA
j_gene: TRBJ2-4
CDR3aa: CTSSLELGKNIQYF
CDR3nt: TGCACCAGCAGCTTGGAGCTCGGGAAAAACATTCAGTACTTC

abundance: NA
v_gene: TRBV28
d_gene: TRBD1
j_gene: TRBJ2-1
CDR3aa: CASFLRAGGGDEQFF
CDR3nt: TGTGCCAGCTTCCTAAGGGCAGGGGGCGGCGATGAGCAGTTCTTC

abundance: many
v_gene: TRBV6-2/TRBV6-3
d_gene: TRBD1
j_gene: TRBJ2-7
CDR3aa: CASSYWDSRNEQYF
CDR3nt: TGTGCCAGCAGTTACTGGGACAGCCGGAACGAGCAGTACTTC

abundance: NA
v_gene: TRBV6-5
d_gene: TRBD1
j_gene: TRBJ1-2
CDR3aa: CASSYGTGQGSGYTF
CDR3nt: TGTGCCAGCAGTTACGGGACGGGACAGGGGTCTGGCTACACCTTC

abundance: NA
v_gene: TRBV18
d_gene: NA
j_gene: TRBJ2-7
CDR3aa: CASSRGISEQYF
CDR3nt: TGTGCCAGTTCCCGGGGGATTTCGGAGCAGTACTTC

abundance: many
v_gene: TRBV11-2
d_gene: TRBD2
j_gene: TRBJ2-3
CDR3aa: CASSSLAGATDTQYF
CDR3nt: TGTGCCAGCAGCTCACTAGCGGGAGCCACAGATACGCAGTATTTT

abundance: NA
v_gene: TRBV5-4
d_gene: NA
j_gene: TRBJ2-3
CDR3aa: CVSSLGPDTQYF
CDR3nt: TGTGTCAGCAGCTTGGGACCAGATACGCAGTATTTT